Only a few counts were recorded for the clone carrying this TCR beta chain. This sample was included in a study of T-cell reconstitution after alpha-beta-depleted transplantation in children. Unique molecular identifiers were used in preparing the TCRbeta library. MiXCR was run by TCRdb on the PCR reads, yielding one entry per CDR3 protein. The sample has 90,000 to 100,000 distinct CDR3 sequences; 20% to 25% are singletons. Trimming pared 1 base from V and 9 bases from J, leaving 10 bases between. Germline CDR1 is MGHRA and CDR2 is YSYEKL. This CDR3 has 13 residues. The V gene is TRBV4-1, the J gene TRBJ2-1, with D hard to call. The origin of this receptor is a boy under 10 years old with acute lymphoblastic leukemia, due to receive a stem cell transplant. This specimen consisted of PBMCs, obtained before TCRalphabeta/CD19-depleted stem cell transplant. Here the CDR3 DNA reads TGCGCCAGCAGCCAAGCAACGCGAGGTGAGCAGTTCTTC. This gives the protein CASSQATRGEQFF.